The present entry profiles one TCR beta chain with its context. The germline gives CDR1 LNHDA, CDR2 SQIVND (reference sequence). V lost 3 bases, J lost 5 bases, and 6 bases stayed unmatched. CDR3 length: 15 residues. In the original workflow: Cell counts per sample came from amplifying reference gene primers. Profiled with immunoSEQ multiplex PCR; TCRdb holds only in-frame clones, not every one. The V and J calls and clone size come from that table; D and trimming were worked out from the DNA. The sample holds around 120,000 clones, over 65% seen once. The data were taken from a study of blood T cell repertoires in COVID-19. In the study overall: Some COVID-19 samples were acute and others convalescent; all came from the United States, Italy and Spain. PBMCs, B-cell-depleted T cells, or T cells provided the cDNA or gDNA that made up the material.

Sequenced: peripheral blood. The TCR originated in a young man with acute or convalescent COVID-19. This chain uses TRBV19 with TRBJ2-5, with 10 bases that match TRBD2. CDR3 nucleotide sequence: TGTGCCAGTAGTATTTTCCTAGCGGGGGAGGAGACCCAGTACTTC. Residues: CASSIFLAGEETQYF.